Sequencing of this T cell receptor (beta chain) was carried out in a study of shared T cell receptors in the human thymus. The CDR3 covers 15 residues. Germline CDR1 reads MNHNS; CDR2 reads SASEGT. V trimming: 7 bases; J trimming: 5 bases; junction bases outside the gene matches: 10. Produced via immunoSEQ multiplex PCR; TCRdb's table is partial and in-frame only. Counted here are more than 550,000 clones, 70% to 90% occurring once; the ten biggest clones make up more than 0.008%. These same records also appear under a second study, on human thymus T cells. As that report states: Donors consisted of healthy Finnish infants (having corrective surgery for congenital heart defects). Thymic samples were excised during corrective heart operations. Among thymic and blood repertoires, usage of V and J genes appeared biased. Highly overlapping thymic repertoires in unrelated individuals were reported by related research.

The sample consisted of thymocytes. The V call is TRBV6-1, the J call TRBJ1-5, with 8 bases aligning to TRBD1. This receptor was taken from a girl under three years old with a congenital heart defect. The CDR3 reads CASTAVDRGHQPQHF. The CDR3 DNA sequence: TGTGCCAGCACCGCAGTTGACAGGGGCCATCAGCCCCAGCATTTT.